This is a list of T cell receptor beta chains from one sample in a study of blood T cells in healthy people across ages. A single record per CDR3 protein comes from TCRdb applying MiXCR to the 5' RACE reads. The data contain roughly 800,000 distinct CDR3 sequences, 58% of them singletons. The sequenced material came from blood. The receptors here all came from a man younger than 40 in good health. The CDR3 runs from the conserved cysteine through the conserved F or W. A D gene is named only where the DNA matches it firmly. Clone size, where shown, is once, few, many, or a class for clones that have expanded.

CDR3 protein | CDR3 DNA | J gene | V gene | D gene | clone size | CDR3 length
CASSPGAGLAGYEQYF | TGTGCCAGCAGCCCAGGGGCGGGACTAGCGGGGTACGAGCAGTACTTC | TRBJ2-7 | TRBV7-2 | TRBD2 | - | 16
CASSRGTSGTDEQYF | TGTGCCAGCAGCCGAGGGACTAGCGGGACAGACGAGCAGTACTTC | TRBJ2-7 | TRBV7-9 | TRBD2 | few | 15
CASSERGGVGGTQYF | TGTGCCAGCAGTGAACGGGGGGGCGTGGGAGGTACGCAGTATTTT | TRBJ2-3 | TRBV2 | TRBD2 | - | 15
CASSKVRGRKNEQFF | TGTGCCAGCAGCAAAGTCCGGGGACGAAAGAATGAGCAGTTCTTC | TRBJ2-1 | TRBV21-1 | - | once | 15
CASSSLAGGVNEQFF | TGTGCCAGCAGCTCACTAGCGGGAGGGGTCAATGAGCAGTTCTTC | TRBJ2-1 | TRBV6-6 | TRBD2 | - | 15
CASSLSGWDEQFF | TGTGCCAGCAGTTTGAGCGGGTGGGATGAGCAGTTCTTC | TRBJ2-1 | TRBV6-2/TRBV6-3 | - | few | 13
CASSLDVAELYNEQFF | TGTGCCAGCAGCTTAGACGTAGCGGAACTCTACAATGAGCAGTTCTTC | TRBJ2-1 | TRBV7-2 | - | few | 16
CAIRTSGNIQFF | TGTGCCATCAGGACTAGCGGCAACATTCAGTTCTTC | TRBJ2-1 | TRBV10-3 | TRBD2 | - | 12
CASSFRGSDEQFF | TGTGCCAGCAGTTTTCGGGGTTCCGATGAGCAGTTCTTC | TRBJ2-1 | TRBV12-3/TRBV12-4 | - | once | 13
CASSFSSDRYEQYF | TGTGCCAGCAGCTTTAGCTCGGACAGATACGAGCAGTACTTC | TRBJ2-7 | TRBV7-9 | - | few | 14
CAISEFGQQYF | TGTGCCATCAGTGAGTTTGGCCAACAGTACTTC | TRBJ2-7 | TRBV10-3 | - | - | 11
CASSLNRGGGSPLHF | TGTGCCAGCAGCCTTAACAGGGGAGGAGGTTCACCCCTCCACTTT | TRBJ1-6 | TRBV4-2 | TRBD1 | - | 15
CASDKTGDEQFF | TGTGCCAGCGACAAAACAGGGGATGAGCAGTTCTTC | TRBJ2-1 | TRBV6-2/TRBV6-3 | TRBD1 | - | 12
CAISEDAGWRKQFF | TGTGCCATCAGTGAGGACGCGGGGTGGCGTAAGCAGTTCTTC | TRBJ2-1 | TRBV10-3 | - | - | 14
CASSLSGMNTGELFF | TGTGCCAGCAGCTTAAGTGGAATGAACACCGGGGAGCTGTTTTTT | TRBJ2-2 | TRBV7-9 | - | - | 15
CASSQDSTQTIGANVLTF | TGCGCCAGCAGCCAAGACTCCACACAAACAATCGGGGCCAACGTCCTGACTTTC | TRBJ2-6 | TRBV4-3 | - | - | 18
CASRSVGGTDTQYF | TGTGCCAGCAGGTCGGTGGGGGGCACAGATACGCAGTATTTT | TRBJ2-3 | TRBV6-1 | - | - | 14
CASIKGANLWVDEQFF | TGTGCCAGCATTAAAGGGGCCAACCTCTGGGTCGATGAGCAGTTCTTC | TRBJ2-1 | TRBV7-9 | - | - | 16
CASSYFAGGTDTQYF | TGTGCCAGCAGTTACTTTGCGGGAGGCACAGATACGCAGTATTTT | TRBJ2-3 | TRBV12-3/TRBV12-4 | TRBD2 | once | 15
CAKGGDNELTEAFF | TGTGCCAAGGGGGGGGACAATGAATTAACTGAAGCTTTCTTT | TRBJ1-1 | TRBV2 | - | - | 14